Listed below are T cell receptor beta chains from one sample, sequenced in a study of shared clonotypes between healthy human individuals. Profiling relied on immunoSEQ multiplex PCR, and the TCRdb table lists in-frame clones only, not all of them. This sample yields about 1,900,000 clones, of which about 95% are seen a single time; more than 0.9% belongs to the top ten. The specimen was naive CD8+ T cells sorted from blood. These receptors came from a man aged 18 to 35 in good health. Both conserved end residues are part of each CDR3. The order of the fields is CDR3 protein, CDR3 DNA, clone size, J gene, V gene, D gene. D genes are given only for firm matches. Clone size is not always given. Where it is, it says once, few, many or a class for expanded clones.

cdr3_aa: CASSQDTANSNQPQHF
cdr3_nt: TGTGCCAGTAGTCAGGACACGGCTAATAGCAATCAGCCCCAGCATTTT
clone_size: NA
j_call: TRBJ1-5
v_call: TRBV19
d_call: NA

cdr3_aa: CASARLSTDTQYF
cdr3_nt: TGTGCCAGCGCAAGACTGAGCACAGATACGCAGTATTTT
clone_size: NA
j_call: TRBJ2-3
v_call: TRBV19
d_call: NA

cdr3_aa: CASSHGNTGELFF
cdr3_nt: TGTGCCAGCAGCCATGGGAACACCGGGGAGCTGTTTTTT
clone_size: NA
j_call: TRBJ2-2
v_call: TRBV6-1
d_call: NA

cdr3_aa: CAWSLGQGDPTQETQYF
cdr3_nt: TGTGCCTGGAGTTTGGGACAGGGGGACCCAACCCAAGAGACCCAGTACTTC
clone_size: NA
j_call: TRBJ2-5
v_call: TRBV30
d_call: TRBD1

cdr3_aa: CASSAGPLSSYEQYF
cdr3_nt: TGTGCCAGCAGCGCTGGACCGTTGTCCTCCTACGAGCAGTACTTC
clone_size: NA
j_call: TRBJ2-7
v_call: TRBV5-6
d_call: NA

cdr3_aa: CASSEESGASYNEQFF
cdr3_nt: TGTGCCAGCAGTGAAGAGTCGGGGGCATCCTACAATGAGCAGTTCTTC
clone_size: NA
j_call: TRBJ2-1
v_call: TRBV25-1
d_call: NA

cdr3_aa: CASSLIAGTEAFF
cdr3_nt: TGTGCCAGCAGCTTAATTGCAGGCACTGAAGCTTTCTTT
clone_size: few
j_call: TRBJ1-1
v_call: TRBV7-3
d_call: NA

cdr3_aa: CASGLGLAGQYEQYF
cdr3_nt: TGTGCTAGTGGTTTGGGACTAGCGGGACAGTACGAGCAGTACTTC
clone_size: NA
j_call: TRBJ2-7
v_call: TRBV12-5
d_call: TRBD2

cdr3_aa: CASTGLVLEQFF
cdr3_nt: TGTGCCAGCACCGGACTAGTTCTTGAGCAGTTCTTC
clone_size: NA
j_call: TRBJ2-1
v_call: TRBV2
d_call: TRBD2

cdr3_aa: CASSQVGLFVGTQYF
cdr3_nt: TGCGCCAGCAGCCAAGTAGGGCTCTTTGTAGGGACCCAGTACTTC
clone_size: NA
j_call: TRBJ2-5
v_call: TRBV4-1
d_call: NA

cdr3_aa: CASSIREQGDRQPQHF
cdr3_nt: TGTGCCAGTAGTATCCGTGAGCAGGGAGACCGTCAGCCCCAGCATTTT
clone_size: NA
j_call: TRBJ1-5
v_call: TRBV19
d_call: NA

cdr3_aa: CASSLGQGVVNYGYTF
cdr3_nt: TGTGCCAGCAGTTTAGGTCAGGGTGTCGTTAACTATGGCTACACCTTC
clone_size: NA
j_call: TRBJ1-2
v_call: TRBV27
d_call: NA

cdr3_aa: CASSLDWTSVPEQYF
cdr3_nt: TGTGCCAGCAGCTTAGATTGGACTAGCGTCCCCGAGCAGTACTTC
clone_size: NA
j_call: TRBJ2-7
v_call: TRBV7-9
d_call: TRBD2

cdr3_aa: CASSLEGTVYEQYF
cdr3_nt: TGTGCCAGCAGCTTAGAGGGGACAGTCTACGAGCAGTACTTC
clone_size: NA
j_call: TRBJ2-7
v_call: TRBV11-3
d_call: TRBD1

cdr3_aa: CASSESGQINEQFF
cdr3_nt: TGCGCCAGCAGTGAGTCAGGCCAAATCAATGAGCAGTTCTTC
clone_size: once
j_call: TRBJ2-1
v_call: TRBV10-1
d_call: NA

cdr3_aa: CSVRTGQAYEQYF
cdr3_nt: TGCAGCGTTCGGACAGGGCAAGCGTACGAGCAGTACTTC
clone_size: NA
j_call: TRBJ2-7
v_call: TRBV29-1
d_call: TRBD1

cdr3_aa: CASSQLPTGGTDTQYF
cdr3_nt: TGTGCCAGCAGTCAACTTCCGACAGGGGGCACAGATACGCAGTATTTT
clone_size: NA
j_call: TRBJ2-3
v_call: TRBV2
d_call: TRBD1

cdr3_aa: CASSSGHSNQPQHF
cdr3_nt: TGTGCCAGCAGTTCAGGACATAGCAATCAGCCCCAGCATTTT
clone_size: NA
j_call: TRBJ1-5
v_call: TRBV6-5
d_call: NA

cdr3_aa: CASSFGVSSYEQYF
cdr3_nt: TGTGCCAGCAGCTTCGGGGTGAGCTCCTACGAGCAGTACTTC
clone_size: NA
j_call: TRBJ2-7
v_call: TRBV5-6
d_call: NA

cdr3_aa: CASSETTVSSYNSPLHF
cdr3_nt: TGTGCCAGCAGTGAAACTACAGTGAGCTCCTATAATTCACCCCTCCACTTT
clone_size: once
j_call: TRBJ1-6
v_call: TRBV2
d_call: NA

cdr3_aa: CASRQRQGVMETQYF
cdr3_nt: TGTGCCAGCAGACAGAGACAGGGTGTGATGGAGACCCAGTACTTC
clone_size: NA
j_call: TRBJ2-5
v_call: TRBV6-6
d_call: TRBD1

cdr3_aa: CASSPLGQSNTEAFF
cdr3_nt: TGTGCCAGTAGTCCCTTGGGACAGTCGAACACTGAAGCTTTCTTT
clone_size: NA
j_call: TRBJ1-1
v_call: TRBV19
d_call: TRBD1

cdr3_aa: CASSATSGGAFSETQYF
cdr3_nt: TGTGCCAGCAGTGCTACTAGCGGGGGGGCCTTTTCCGAGACCCAGTACTTC
clone_size: NA
j_call: TRBJ2-5
v_call: TRBV25-1
d_call: TRBD2

cdr3_aa: CASSHRTSGSYEQYF
cdr3_nt: TGCGCCAGCAGCCACCGGACTAGCGGGTCCTACGAGCAGTACTTC
clone_size: NA
j_call: TRBJ2-7
v_call: TRBV4-1
d_call: TRBD2